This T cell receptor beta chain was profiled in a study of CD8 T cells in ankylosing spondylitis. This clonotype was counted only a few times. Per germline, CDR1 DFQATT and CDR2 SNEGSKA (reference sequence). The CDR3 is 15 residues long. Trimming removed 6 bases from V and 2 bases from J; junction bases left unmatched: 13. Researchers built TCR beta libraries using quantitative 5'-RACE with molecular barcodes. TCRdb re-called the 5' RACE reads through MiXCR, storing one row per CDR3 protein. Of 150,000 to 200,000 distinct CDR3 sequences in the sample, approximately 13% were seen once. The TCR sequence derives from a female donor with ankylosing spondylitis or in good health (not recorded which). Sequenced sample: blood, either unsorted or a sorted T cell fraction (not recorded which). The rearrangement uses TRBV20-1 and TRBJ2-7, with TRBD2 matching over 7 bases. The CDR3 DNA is TGCAGTGCGGGGGGGGGTAGCGGGCGAACCTACGAGCAGTACTTC. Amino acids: CSAGGGSGRTYEQYF.